This TCR beta chain was sequenced during a study of cytomegalovirus exposure and HLA in healthy donors. Study findings and constraints: Researchers reported in a later analysis that a missense DCLRE1C variant was tied to TCR beta V- and J-gene trimming. Several of the most significant clusters were apparently associated with common viral pathogens in a later analysis. Analyzed later, association rates of TCRs varied across HLA loci, with DRB1 most and HLA-C fewest.

Germline trimming cut 0 bases from V and 0 bases from J; bases unmatched to any gene: 3. There are 18 residues in the CDR3. Per the germline V gene, CDR1 is SGDLS and CDR2 is YYNGEE. The PCR contained 60 Vbeta and 13 Jbeta primers. Measured with immunoSEQ multiplex PCR; TCRdb has only the in-frame clones, and not every one. The sample shows about 170,000 clones, approximately 79% of them seen only once. Each of the donors was a healthy bone marrow donor. This clone came up once. Its antigen is unknown. The sample comprised PBMCs. This TCR was sampled from a man aged 40-50 years in good health and CMV-seropositive. The chain recombines TRBV9 with TRBJ2-1; 13 bases align to TRBD2. In nucleotides, the CDR3 is TGTGCCAGCAGCGTAGGGACTAGCGGGGGCCACTCCTACAATGAGCAGTTCTTC. This gives the protein CASSVGTSGGHSYNEQFF.